This T cell receptor beta chain was recorded in a study of cytomegalovirus exposure and HLA in healthy donors. The germline V gene has CDR1 KGHSH and CDR2 LQKENI. This CDR3 is built from 14 residues. The germline V and J ends were trimmed by 3 bases and 1 base, with 9 bases remaining between them. Vbeta (60) and Jbeta (13) primers were used in the PCR. Only in-frame clones appear in the TCRdb table, and some are missing; sequencing was by immunoSEQ multiplex PCR. The top ten hold 3.6% of the sample, which has about 130,000 clones, roughly 80% seen once. The sample consisted of PBMCs. This sequence was found in a woman between 40 and 55 years old in good health and CMV-seropositive. The chain is built from TRBV18 and TRBJ1-1; D ambiguous. The CDR3 spells CASSPPTKNTEAFF. The CDR3 bases are TGTGCCAGCTCACCCCCGACTAAGAACACTGAAGCTTTCTTT.